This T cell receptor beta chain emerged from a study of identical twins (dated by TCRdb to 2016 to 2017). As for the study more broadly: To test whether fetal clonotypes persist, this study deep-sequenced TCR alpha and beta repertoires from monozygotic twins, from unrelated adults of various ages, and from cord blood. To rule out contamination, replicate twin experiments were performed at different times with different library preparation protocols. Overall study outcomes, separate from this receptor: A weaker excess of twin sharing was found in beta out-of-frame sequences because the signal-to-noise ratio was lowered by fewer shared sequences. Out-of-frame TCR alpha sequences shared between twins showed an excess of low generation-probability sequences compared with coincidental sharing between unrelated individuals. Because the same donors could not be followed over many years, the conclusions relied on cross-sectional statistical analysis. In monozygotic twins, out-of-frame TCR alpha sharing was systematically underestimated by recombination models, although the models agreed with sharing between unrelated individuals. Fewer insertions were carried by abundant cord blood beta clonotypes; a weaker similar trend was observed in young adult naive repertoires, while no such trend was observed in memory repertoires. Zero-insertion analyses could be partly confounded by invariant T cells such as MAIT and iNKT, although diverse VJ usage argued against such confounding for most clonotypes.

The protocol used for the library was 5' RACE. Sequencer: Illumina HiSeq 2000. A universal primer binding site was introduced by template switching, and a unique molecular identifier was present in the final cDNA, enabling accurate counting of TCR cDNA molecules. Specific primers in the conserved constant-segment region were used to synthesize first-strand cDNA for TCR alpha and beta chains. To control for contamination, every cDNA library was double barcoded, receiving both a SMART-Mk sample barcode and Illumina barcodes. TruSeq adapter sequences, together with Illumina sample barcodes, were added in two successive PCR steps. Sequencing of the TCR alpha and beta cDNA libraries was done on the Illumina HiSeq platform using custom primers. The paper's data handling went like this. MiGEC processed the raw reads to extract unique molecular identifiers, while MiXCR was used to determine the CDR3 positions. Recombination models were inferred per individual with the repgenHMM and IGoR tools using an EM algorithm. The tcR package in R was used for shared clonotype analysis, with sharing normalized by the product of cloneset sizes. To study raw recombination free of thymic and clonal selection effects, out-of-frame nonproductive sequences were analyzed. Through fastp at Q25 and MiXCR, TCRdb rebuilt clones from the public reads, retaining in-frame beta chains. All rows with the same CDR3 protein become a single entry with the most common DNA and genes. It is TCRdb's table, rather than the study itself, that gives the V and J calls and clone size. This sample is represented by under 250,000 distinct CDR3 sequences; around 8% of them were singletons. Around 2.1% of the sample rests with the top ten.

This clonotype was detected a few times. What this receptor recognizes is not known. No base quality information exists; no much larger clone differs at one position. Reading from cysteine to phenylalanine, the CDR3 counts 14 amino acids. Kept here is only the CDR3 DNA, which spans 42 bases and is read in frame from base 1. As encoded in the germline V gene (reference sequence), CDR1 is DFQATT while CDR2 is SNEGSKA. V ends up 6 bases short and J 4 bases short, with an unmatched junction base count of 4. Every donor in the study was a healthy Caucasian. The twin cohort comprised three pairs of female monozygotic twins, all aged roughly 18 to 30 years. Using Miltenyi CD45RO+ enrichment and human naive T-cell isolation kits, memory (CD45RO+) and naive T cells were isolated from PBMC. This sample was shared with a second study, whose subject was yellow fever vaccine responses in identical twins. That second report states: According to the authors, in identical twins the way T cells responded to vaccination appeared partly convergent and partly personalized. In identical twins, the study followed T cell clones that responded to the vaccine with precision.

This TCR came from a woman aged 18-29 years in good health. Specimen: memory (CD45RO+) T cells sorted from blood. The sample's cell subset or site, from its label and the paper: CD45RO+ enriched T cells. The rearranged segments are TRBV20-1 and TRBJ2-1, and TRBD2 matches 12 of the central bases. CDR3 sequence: CSAVGTSGYNEQFF. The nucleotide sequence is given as TGCAGTGCAGTCGGGACTAGCGGGTACAATGAGCAGTTCTTC.